This is a list of T cell receptor beta chains from one sample in a study of T-cell memory formation after mild COVID-19. Using its own MiXCR run on the 5' RACE reads, TCRdb lists one record per CDR3 protein. The sample yields hundreds of thousands of distinct CDR3 sequences, about 15% seen once. Sample: PBMCs or a T cell subset sorted from them (not recorded which). These receptors all come from a man between 18 and 29 years old who had mild COVID-19 (a few samples of this study predate the infection). Cell type and time point are not known. The CDR3 runs from the conserved cysteine through the conserved F or W. Fields, in order: clone size, D gene, J gene, V gene, CDR3 DNA, CDR3 protein. A D gene is named only where the DNA matches it firmly. Clone size appears in some rows only: once, few, many, or a class for an expanded clone.

size: few; D: NA; J: TRBJ2-1; V: TRBV9; DNA: TGTGCCAGCAACAGGGACTACGATGAGCAGTTCTTC; CDR3: CASNRDYDEQFF
size: few; D: NA; J: TRBJ2-7; V: TRBV18; DNA: TGTGCCAGCTCACGAGGACCCATATCACAGGCCTACGAGCAGTACTTC; CDR3: CASSRGPISQAYEQYF
size: NA; D: NA; J: TRBJ1-2; V: TRBV10-2; DNA: TGCGCCAGCAGAAAGGGAGATGGGGTCTATGGCTACACCTTC; CDR3: CASRKGDGVYGYTF
size: many; D: NA; J: TRBJ2-7; V: TRBV7-9; DNA: TGTGCCAGCAGCTTATCCACTTCTCAGTCCTACGAGCAGTACTTC; CDR3: CASSLSTSQSYEQYF
size: NA; D: NA; J: TRBJ2-5; V: TRBV7-6; DNA: TGTGCCAGCAGCCGAGTCCGCCAAGAGACCCAGTACTTC; CDR3: CASSRVRQETQYF
size: many; D: TRBD2; J: TRBJ2-5; V: TRBV20-1; DNA: TGCAGTGCTAGAGGACTAGCGGGGGTAGAGACCCAGTACTTC; CDR3: CSARGLAGVETQYF
size: NA; D: NA; J: TRBJ1-4; V: TRBV29-1; DNA: TGCAGCGTTGATTTCTCTGTGAATGAAAAACTGTTTTTT; CDR3: CSVDFSVNEKLFF
size: few; D: NA; J: TRBJ2-3; V: TRBV11-2; DNA: TGTGCCAGCACTCCCCCCGGAGCGGGTCGGGACACGCAGTATTTT; CDR3: CASTPPGAGRDTQYF
size: NA; D: NA; J: TRBJ1-1; V: TRBV5-1; DNA: TGCGCCAGCAGCTCAGAACAGGAAGGCACTGAAGCTTTCTTT; CDR3: CASSSEQEGTEAFF
size: NA; D: NA; J: TRBJ2-1; V: TRBV5-1; DNA: TGCGCCAGCAGCTTTACAGCGGATAGAGAGAATGAGCAGTTCTTC; CDR3: CASSFTADRENEQFF
size: few; D: TRBD1; J: TRBJ1-6; V: TRBV20-1; DNA: TGCAGTGCTAGACCGGGACAGGATAGTTCACCCCTCCACTTT; CDR3: CSARPGQDSSPLHF
size: few; D: TRBD1; J: TRBJ1-2; V: TRBV12-3/TRBV12-4; DNA: TGTGCCAGCAGTTCCCCAGAGGGGGCCCTCTATGGCTACACCTTC; CDR3: CASSSPEGALYGYTF
size: many; D: NA; J: TRBJ2-5; V: TRBV6-2/TRBV6-3; DNA: TGTGCCAGCAGTTACTCGACAGAGACCCAGTACTTC; CDR3: CASSYSTETQYF
size: NA; D: NA; J: TRBJ2-5; V: TRBV7-2; DNA: TGTGCCAGCAGCTTAAGGGGGGGCCTGGAGACCCAGTACTTC; CDR3: CASSLRGGLETQYF
size: many; D: NA; J: TRBJ2-5; V: TRBV5-1; DNA: TGCGCCAGCAGCCCGGGGGTGGAGACCCAGTACTTC; CDR3: CASSPGVETQYF
size: few; D: TRBD2; J: TRBJ2-5; V: TRBV20-1; DNA: TGCAGTGCTAGAGATAGGACTAGCGGGGGTACCCTAGAGACCCAGTACTTC; CDR3: CSARDRTSGGTLETQYF
size: NA; D: NA; J: TRBJ2-5; V: TRBV27; DNA: TGTGCCAGCAGTCCACGTCCGGCCGAGACCCAGTACTTC; CDR3: CASSPRPAETQYF
size: few; D: NA; J: TRBJ1-2; V: TRBV29-1; DNA: TGCAGCGTTGGGAGGACCTATGGCTACACCTTC; CDR3: CSVGRTYGYTF
size: few; D: NA; J: TRBJ2-1; V: TRBV21-1; DNA: TGTGCCAGCAGCAATCGACTAGCGGGGGGCTATGAGCAGTTCTTC; CDR3: CASSNRLAGGYEQFF
size: NA; D: TRBD1; J: TRBJ2-7; V: TRBV5-1; DNA: TGCGCCAGCAGCTTGGGGGGACAGGCCCGGTGGGACGAGCAGTACTTC; CDR3: CASSLGGQARWDEQYF
size: few; D: TRBD2; J: TRBJ2-2; V: TRBV7-8; DNA: TGTGCCAGCAGCTTTTGGGGGGGAGGTACCGGGGAGCTGTTTTTT; CDR3: CASSFWGGGTGELFF
size: few; D: NA; J: TRBJ2-1; V: TRBV18; DNA: TGTGCCAGCTCACCAGCGACCTACAATGAGCAGTTCTTC; CDR3: CASSPATYNEQFF
size: few; D: NA; J: TRBJ1-1; V: TRBV7-9; DNA: TGTGCCAGCAGCTTAGATGCGTCGAACACTGAAGCTTTCTTT; CDR3: CASSLDASNTEAFF
size: few; D: NA; J: TRBJ1-5; V: TRBV7-9; DNA: TGTGCCAGCAACACCGGGTTAAGCGATCAGCCCCAGCATTTT; CDR3: CASNTGLSDQPQHF
size: few; D: NA; J: TRBJ2-3; V: TRBV7-9; DNA: TGTGCCAGCAGCTTCATAGGAGGGGATACGCAGTATTTT; CDR3: CASSFIGGDTQYF
size: NA; D: TRBD2; J: TRBJ2-1; V: TRBV4-3; DNA: TGCGCCAGCAGCCGCGGCGGGGGGCTCAATGAGCAGTTCTTC; CDR3: CASSRGGGLNEQFF
size: many; D: NA; J: TRBJ1-5; V: TRBV20-1; DNA: TGCAGTGCTAGAAAACTCCTCCGGGGGAGGAAGGTTAATCAGCCCCAGCATTTT; CDR3: CSARKLLRGRKVNQPQHF
size: few; D: NA; J: TRBJ2-7; V: TRBV5-1; DNA: TGCGCCAGCAGCGGTCCAGGGGAAGGTTACGAGCAGTACTTC; CDR3: CASSGPGEGYEQYF
size: few; D: TRBD1; J: TRBJ2-7; V: TRBV5-1; DNA: TGCGCCAGCAGCGCCGGGACAGGGGCTGGCGAGCAGTACTTC; CDR3: CASSAGTGAGEQYF
size: NA; D: NA; J: TRBJ1-5; V: TRBV6-2/TRBV6-3; DNA: TGTGCCAGCACCACGGACCAGCCCCAGCATTTT; CDR3: CASTTDQPQHF